This entry features one T cell receptor beta chain sequence. Antigen: not known. Read sequence stops 3 residues before the CDR3 end, and the germline J gene provides the missing end. CDR1 PRHDT and CDR2 FYEKMQ come from the germline V gene (reference sequence). Trimming left V 5 bases short and J 3 bases short, with 5 bases between. CDR3 size: 12 residues. Assay used: immunoSEQ multiplex PCR; TCRdb lists only in-frame clones, some missing. The sample table includes roughly 48,000 clones. The sample is drawn from a study of T cells in women clearing cervical HPV infection. Across the study: Case blood was drawn a median about 150 days after lesion detection. HLA type could not be excluded as a confounder. Points from the study as a whole: CIN3+ cases had significantly higher TCR repertoire richness than controls, but evenness did not differ.

Sequences were obtained from blood buffy coat. This receptor was taken from a woman aged 18-70 years with a cervical HPV16 infection that either progressed to CIN3+ or cleared (not recorded which). This chain connects TRBV13 to TRBJ2-1; no firm D call. The covered CDR3 bases are TGTGCCAGCAGCCCTATCTACAATGAG. It encodes CASSPIYNE. The full CDR3 protein is CASSPIYNEQFF.